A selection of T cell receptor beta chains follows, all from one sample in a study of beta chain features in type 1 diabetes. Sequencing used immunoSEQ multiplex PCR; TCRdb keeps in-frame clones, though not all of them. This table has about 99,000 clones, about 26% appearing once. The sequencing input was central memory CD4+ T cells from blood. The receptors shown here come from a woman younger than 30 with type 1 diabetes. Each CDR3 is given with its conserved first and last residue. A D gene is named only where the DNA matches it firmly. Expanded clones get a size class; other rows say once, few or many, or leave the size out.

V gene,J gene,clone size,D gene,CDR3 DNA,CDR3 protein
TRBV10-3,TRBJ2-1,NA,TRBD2,TGTGCCATCAGTGATTCCAGCGGGAGGGCCAATGAGCAGTTCTTC,CAISDSSGRANEQFF
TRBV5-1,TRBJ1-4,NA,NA,TGCGCCAGCAGCTTCGAAACCGGGACTGTCAATGAAAAACTGTTTTTT,CASSFETGTVNEKLFF
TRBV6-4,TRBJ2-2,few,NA,TGTGCCAGCAGTGACTCGAGACAGGACAACACCGGGGAGCTGTTTTTT,CASSDSRQDNTGELFF
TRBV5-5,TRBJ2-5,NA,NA,TGTGCCAGCAGCTTGGGTCCCCTGGCGACCCAGTACTTC,CASSLGPLATQYF
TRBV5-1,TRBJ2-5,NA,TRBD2,TGCGCCAGCAGCCCCTCGGGGGGGATGGTGACCCAGTACTTC,CASSPSGGMVTQYF
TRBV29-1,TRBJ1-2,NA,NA,TGCAGCGTTGAAGATGGCAGAACACGCTATGGCTACACCTTC,CSVEDGRTRYGYTF
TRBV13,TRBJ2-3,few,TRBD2,TGTGCCAGCAGCTTAAGCCTAGCGGGAGGAAGTGTGACAGATACGCAGTATTTT,CASSLSLAGGSVTDTQYF
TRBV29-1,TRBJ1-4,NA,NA,TGCAGCGTTGGGACTTTCGGCGGCAATGAAAAACTGTTTTTT,CSVGTFGGNEKLFF
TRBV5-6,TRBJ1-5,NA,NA,TGTGCCAGCAGCTTGGCGGCAGGGGCCAATCAGCCCCAGCATTTT,CASSLAAGANQPQHF
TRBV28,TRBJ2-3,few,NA,TGTGCCAGCAGTCGGGGTATTCGTGATACGCAGTATTTT,CASSRGIRDTQYF